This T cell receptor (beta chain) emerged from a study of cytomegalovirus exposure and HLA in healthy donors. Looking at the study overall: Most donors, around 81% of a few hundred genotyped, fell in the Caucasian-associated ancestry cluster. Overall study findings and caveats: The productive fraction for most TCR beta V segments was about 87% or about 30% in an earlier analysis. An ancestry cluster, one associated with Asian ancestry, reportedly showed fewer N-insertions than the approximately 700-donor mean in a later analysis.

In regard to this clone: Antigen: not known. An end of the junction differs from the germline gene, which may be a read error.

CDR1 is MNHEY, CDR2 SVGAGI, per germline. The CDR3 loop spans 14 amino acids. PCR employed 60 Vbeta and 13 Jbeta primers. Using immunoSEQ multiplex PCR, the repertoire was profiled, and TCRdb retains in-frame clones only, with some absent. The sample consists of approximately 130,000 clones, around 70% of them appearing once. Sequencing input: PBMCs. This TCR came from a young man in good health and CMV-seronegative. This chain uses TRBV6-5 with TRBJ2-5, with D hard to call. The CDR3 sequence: CASSYSGHQETQYF. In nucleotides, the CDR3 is TGTGCCAGCAGTTACTCGGGCCACCAGGAGACCCAGTACTTC.